The entry below describes one TCR beta chain. This CDR3 comprises 13 residues. The germline CDR1 and CDR2 sequences are MNHEY and SMNVEV (reference sequence). V lost 2 bases and J lost 3, with 8 bases in between. At the deep level, the assay was run. Some clones are missing from TCRdb's copy, which holds only in-frame ones; the method was immunoSEQ multiplex PCR. Here the sample spans 2 million to 3 million clones, over 85% being singletons. The record originates from a study of shared clonotypes between healthy human individuals. Background on the study: CD4 naive cells filled three plates per donor, CD4 memory three, CD8 naive two and CD8 memory one.

Donors comprised only Caucasian adults living in Nashville, Tennessee. The receptor's source is a man in his late teens or twenties in good health. Some clones in this sample may be carry-over from other donors' samples. The specimen was naive CD4+ T cells from PBMCs. Subset indicated: CD45RA+ positively selected. The chain couples TRBV27 to TRBJ2-7; perhaps TRBD1 as D (6 bases). The CDR3 DNA sequence: TGTGCCAGCAGTTTAGGGACACACTACGAGCAGTACTTC. Translating gives CASSLGTHYEQYF.